The rows below give T cell receptor beta chains drawn from one sample of a study of blood T cell repertoires in COVID-19. Generated by immunoSEQ multiplex PCR, the TCRdb table keeps only in-frame clones and is missing some. The data hold approximately 90,000 clones, with approximately 85% observed a single time. Sequences were obtained from peripheral blood. The origin of the receptors is a human donor in a cohort sampled during active COVID-19. Each CDR3 is given with its conserved first and last residue. Fields, in order: V gene, J gene, clone size, D gene, CDR3 length, CDR3 DNA, CDR3 protein. The D gene is left open where the match is weak. Clone size is given for some rows only: seen once, a few or many times, or a class if the clone is expanded.

v_gene: TRBV28; j_gene: TRBJ2-7; abundance: NA; d_gene: NA; len: 15; CDR3nt: TGTGCCAGCAGTTTAGCCGAGGGCTACCTCTACGAGCAGTACTTC; CDR3aa: CASSLAEGYLYEQYF
v_gene: TRBV4-1; j_gene: TRBJ2-3; abundance: NA; d_gene: TRBD2; len: 17; CDR3nt: TGCGCCAGCAGCCTCGGACTAGCGGGAACTAGCACAGATACGCAGTATTTT; CDR3aa: CASSLGLAGTSTDTQYF
v_gene: TRBV7-2; j_gene: TRBJ2-3; abundance: NA; d_gene: NA; len: 14; CDR3nt: TGTGCCAGCGGCGGGCGGGGCCACACAGATACGCAGTATTTT; CDR3aa: CASGGRGHTDTQYF
v_gene: TRBV7-9; j_gene: TRBJ1-4; abundance: NA; d_gene: TRBD1; len: 14; CDR3nt: TGTGCCAGCAGCACACAGGGGGCATTGGAAAAACTGTTTTTT; CDR3aa: CASSTQGALEKLFF
v_gene: TRBV6-2/TRBV6-3; j_gene: TRBJ2-5; abundance: few; d_gene: TRBD2; len: 17; CDR3nt: TGTGCCAGCAGTCCCGGGACATTAGCGGGGGGCCAAGAGACCCAGTACTTC; CDR3aa: CASSPGTLAGGQETQYF
v_gene: TRBV9; j_gene: TRBJ2-4; abundance: NA; d_gene: NA; len: 13; CDR3nt: TGTGCCAGCAGCGTAGGTGGGGAGGACATTCAGTACTTC; CDR3aa: CASSVGGEDIQYF
v_gene: TRBV6-2/TRBV6-3; j_gene: TRBJ1-5; abundance: NA; d_gene: NA; len: 13; CDR3nt: TGTGCCAGCAGTTACGACTCTTATCAGCCCCAGCATTTT; CDR3aa: CASSYDSYQPQHF
v_gene: TRBV19; j_gene: TRBJ2-3; abundance: NA; d_gene: NA; len: 15; CDR3nt: TGTGCCAGTAGTGTCACAGGGTTGCCCACAGATACGCAGTATTTT; CDR3aa: CASSVTGLPTDTQYF
v_gene: TRBV4-3; j_gene: TRBJ1-2; abundance: NA; d_gene: TRBD1; len: 15; CDR3nt: TGCGCCAGCAGCCAGAGTGGGACAGGAGGCTATGGCTACACCTTC; CDR3aa: CASSQSGTGGYGYTF
v_gene: TRBV5-5; j_gene: TRBJ2-3; abundance: NA; d_gene: NA; len: 13; CDR3nt: TGTGCCAGCAGCGGAGCCCCCTCCGATACGCAGTATTTT; CDR3aa: CASSGAPSDTQYF